This T cell receptor (beta chain) was sequenced during a study of Graves' ophthalmopathy and Graves' hyperthyroidism. Study-level results: Blood also held most thyroid clonotypes expanded above 0.001 frequency.

Amplification of TCR beta CDR3 regions used RNA transcripts. HTBI-primed first-round RT-PCR preceded second-round multiplex PCR. MiXCR, applied by TCRdb to the multiplex PCR reads, yields one record per CDR3 protein. The table has approximately 480,000 distinct CDR3 sequences, about an eighth seen once; the top ten hold over 8%. The CDR3 runs to 16 residues. Trimming at V came to 5 bases and at J to 7 bases, leaving 11 bases not matched to a gene. At least ten counts were recorded for this clonotype. Its target is unknown. Sequences were obtained from blood. This clonotype was obtained from a woman aged 25-40 years with Graves' ophthalmopathy. The V and J genes are TRBV12-3 or TRBV12-4 and TRBJ1-1; TRBD1 matches 12 bases. CDR3: CASSPLRDRGRGEAFF. The CDR3 DNA reads as TGTGCCAGCAGTCCCCTCCGGGACAGGGGGCGAGGTGAAGCTTTCTTT.